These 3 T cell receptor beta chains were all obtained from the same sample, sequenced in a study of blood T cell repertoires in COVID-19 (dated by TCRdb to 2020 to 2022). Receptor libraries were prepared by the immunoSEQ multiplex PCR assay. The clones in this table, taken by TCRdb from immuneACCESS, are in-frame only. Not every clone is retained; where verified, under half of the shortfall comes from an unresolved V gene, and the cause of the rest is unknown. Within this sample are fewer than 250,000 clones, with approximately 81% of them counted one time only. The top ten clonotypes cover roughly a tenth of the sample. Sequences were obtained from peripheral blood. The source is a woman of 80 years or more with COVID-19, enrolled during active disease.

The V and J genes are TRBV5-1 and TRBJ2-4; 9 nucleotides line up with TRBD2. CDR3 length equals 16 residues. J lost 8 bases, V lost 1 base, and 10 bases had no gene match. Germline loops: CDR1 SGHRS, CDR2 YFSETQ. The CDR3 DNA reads TGCGCCAGCAGCTTGTCGGCGGGAGGGCCAGCGGACATTCAGTACTTC. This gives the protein CASSLSAGGPADIQYF.

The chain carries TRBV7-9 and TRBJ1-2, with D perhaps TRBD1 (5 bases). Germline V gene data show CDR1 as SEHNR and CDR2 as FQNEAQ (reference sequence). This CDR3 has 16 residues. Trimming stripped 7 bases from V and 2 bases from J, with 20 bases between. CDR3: CASTSSGTGGNYGYTF. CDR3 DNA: TGTGCCAGCACCTCATCGGGAACGGGGGGAAACTATGGCTACACCTTC.

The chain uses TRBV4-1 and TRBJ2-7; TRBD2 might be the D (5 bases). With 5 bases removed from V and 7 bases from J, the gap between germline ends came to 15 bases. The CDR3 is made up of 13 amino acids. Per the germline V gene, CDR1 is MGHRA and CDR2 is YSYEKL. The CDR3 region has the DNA TGCGCCAGCAGCGCGCGTTCGAGGGAAGAGCAGTACTTC. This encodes CASSARSREEQYF.